This T cell receptor beta chain was documented in a study of blood T cell repertoires in COVID-19. Germline CDR1 reads LGHNA; CDR2 reads YSLEER. Trimming took 0 bases from V and 9 from J; bases not matched to a gene: 3. CDR3 length: 15 residues. Original data processing: Estimated nucleated cell counts came from reference gene primer amplification. Measured with immunoSEQ multiplex PCR; TCRdb has only the in-frame clones, and not every one. V and J calls and clone size are copied from that table; D and trimming were computed from the DNA. Of approximately 240,000 clones in the sample, roughly 82% are singletons; the top ten hold more than 1.2%.

The TCR was taken from a woman between 40 and 50 years old who had recovered from COVID-19. Sequenced: peripheral blood. The V call is TRBV4-3, the J call TRBJ1-6; 9 bases line up with TRBD1. This chain's CDR3 is CASSQELDRGSPLHF. DNA of the CDR3: TGCGCCAGCAGCCAAGAGTTGGACAGGGGTTCACCCCTCCACTTT.